This TCR beta chain was obtained from a study of blood T cell repertoires in COVID-19. Study at large: The origin of the acute and convalescent COVID-19 samples was the United States, Italy and Spain.

Authors' analysis steps: Reference gene primer amplification in the assay estimated nucleated cell counts. Measured with immunoSEQ multiplex PCR; TCRdb has only the in-frame clones, and not every one. Clone size and the V and J calls come from that table; the DNA yielded D and trimming. Of about 250,000 clones listed, about four fifths are singletons. The CDR3 sequence is 14 residues long. Germline V CDR1 and CDR2: GTSNPN, SVGIG (reference sequence). Trimming removed 0 bases at V and 6 bases at J, with 12 bases between. The chain links TRBV30 to TRBJ1-5; tentatively, D is TRBD1 (5 bases). The sequenced sample consisted of peripheral blood. This TCR came from a man in his forties or fifties with active or convalescent COVID-19. In DNA, the CDR3 is TGTGCCTGGAGTGTTGGAGGGGACCTTCAGCCCCAGCATTTT. Translating gives CAWSVGGDLQPQHF.